This entry concerns a single T cell receptor (beta chain). This clone has more than one count but fewer than ten. No antigen is known for it. Since a far larger clone is one base different, this is likely a read error. Different DNA sequences within this sample yield the same CDR3. Healthy HIV-negative adults with no recently reported acute infections or vaccinations were included as donors. Every donor was a Caucasian adult residing in Nashville, Tennessee, USA. In the unsorted samples, 85 million to 100 million PBMCs were counted, and genomic DNA was extracted using the QIAamp DNA Blood Mini kit. After blood collection by leukapheresis, PBMCs were isolated using Ficoll-Histopaque density gradient centrifugation and then cryopreserved in the vapor phase of liquid nitrogen. This entry comes from a study of shared clonotypes between healthy human individuals (dated by TCRdb to the early 2020s). For context, the study as a whole: Three men and a couple of women, aged 18 to 49 years, made up the cohort. To estimate repertoire size and how much clonotypes are shared between individuals, the study performed deep sequencing of blood TCR repertoires from five healthy adults. Libraries were prepared and TCR repertoires were sequenced by different laboratories using diverse techniques, in order to increase sequencing depth and limit assay-specific biases. Leukapheresis yielded between about 0.9 and 10 billion PBMCs per donor. Here is what the overall study found, with its caveats: The genetic and exposure-history diversity represented was limited by the small number of donors. Sampling was restricted to blood, and TCR repertoires in tissues likely differ from the TCR repertoires found in blood. Based on pairwise subsampling, the degree of clonotype sharing among donors was expected to be affected by sequencing depth.

TCR CDR3 regions were amplified from genomic DNA by multiplex PCR using the deep immunoSEQ assay. Genomic DNA extracted from each cell subset was distributed evenly over all wells of several immunoSEQ 96-well plates, and each plate served as one replicate. For unsorted PBMC, about 300 ng genomic DNA, equal to roughly 33,000 T cell genomes, was loaded into each replicate PCR. Unsorted PBMC genomic DNA was sequenced across ten immunoSEQ deep assay plates. Purified libraries were quantified with a Qubit 3.0 fluorometer, sized on a Bioanalyzer 2100, and re-quantified with the KAPA Library Quantification kit. A separate single-read 150-cycle Illumina NextSeq 550 flow cell was used to sequence each immunoSEQ 96-well plate. In the paper's pipeline: Because the immunoSEQ output held only junctional sequences and lacked quality scores, the filtering could not match the filtering applied to full-length reads. To assign V/J genes and CDR3, sequences were annotated using PyIR, a Python wrapper for IgBLAST v1.9, with IMGT germline references. Reads with weak V/J assignments (E-value above 1e-6), missing CDR3, stop codons, out-of-frame junctions, or ambiguous translated residues were removed. V3J clonotypes were defined as sequences sharing the same inferred V gene, J gene, and CDR3 amino acid sequence. Percentage overlap between repertoires was computed as shared unique clonotypes divided by the size of the smaller repertoire. RTK rarefaction, the Chao1 estimator, and Recon v2.1 estimates of unobserved clonotypes were used to assess repertoire richness. Sourced from immuneACCESS, this table was stored by TCRdb with only in-frame sequences that have V and J called. A share of the clones is absent; for the studies checked, an unresolved V gene accounts for under half, and the remainder has no known explanation. V and J calls plus clone size are reproduced from that table; the DNA served to infer D and trimming. This sample comprises approximately 470,000 clones, 65% to 85% of them detected only once. The ten largest clones represent roughly an eighth of the sample.

The sample consisted of PBMCs. The TCR was taken from a woman in her 40s in good health. Some clones in this sample may be carry-over from other donors' samples.

Read as DNA, the sequence is TGTGCTAGCAGCGAGGGACAGTCAGCCTTCTATGGCTACACCTTC. Translated, it reads CASSEGQSAFYGYTF. The chain is made from TRBV28 and TRBJ1-2; 7 bases in the middle match TRBD1. CDR1 and CDR2, looked up from the germline V gene, are MDHEN and SYDVKM. The CDR3, from cysteine to phenylalanine, totals 15 residues. Left in the record is the CDR3 DNA by itself, 45 bases read in frame from the first base.